This T cell receptor beta chain derives from a study of shared clonotypes between healthy human individuals. With regard to this clone: Its antigen is as yet unknown.

Assay used: immunoSEQ multiplex PCR; TCRdb lists only in-frame clones, some missing. Of approximately 2.5 million clones listed, over 85% are singletons. Trimming cost V 5 bases and J 0 bases; bases outside gene matches: 4. The CDR3 spans 14 residues. The germline V gene encodes CDR1 GTSNPN and CDR2 SVGIG (reference sequence). Study-level points and caveats: Clonotypes that were shared across four donors made up approximately 5% of naive CD4 clonotypes. The study sampled only blood, and tissue repertoires likely differ.

Sequencing used naive CD4+ T cells from PBMCs. Subset: CD45RA+ positively selected. This chain links TRBV30 with TRBJ2-1; 7 nucleotides line up with TRBD1. The TCR comes from a man younger than 35 in good health. Some clones in this sample may be carry-over from other donors' samples. In DNA, the CDR3 is TGTGCCTGGGAACAGGGGAGCTCCTACAATGAGCAGTTCTTC. Amino acids: CAWEQGSSYNEQFF.